The 18 T cell receptor beta chains below were found in one sample sequenced in a study of blood T cell repertoires in COVID-19. TCRdb keeps only in-frame clones here, not all; method: immunoSEQ multiplex PCR. Here the sample spans 150,000 to 190,000 clones, 76% being singletons. Sequences were obtained from peripheral blood. The origin of the receptors is a woman aged 80 or over with acute or convalescent COVID-19.

This clone was detected a few times. This rearrangement joins TRBV4-2 to TRBJ2-7, with TRBD2 as a possible D gene (6 bases). The CDR3 is 21 residues long. Germline V gene lookup returns CDR1 LGHNA and CDR2 YNFKEQ. The V end lost 1 base, the J end lost 3 bases, and 31 bases lay between the germline ends. CDR3 sequence: CASSQGGWDFFSTAGVYEQYF. As DNA, the CDR3 is TGTGCCAGCAGCCAAGGGGGCTGGGACTTTTTCTCGACGGCAGGCGTCTACGAGCAGTACTTC.

The chain links TRBV19 to TRBJ2-3; 8 bases are a match to TRBD2. Trimming cost V 8 bases and J 1 base; bases outside gene matches: 5. CDR1 LNHDA and CDR2 SQIVND come from the germline V gene (reference sequence). This CDR3 has 14 residues. CDR3 in DNA: TGTGCCAGTGCCACTAGCGGAGGCACAGATACGCAGTATTTT. Translating it yields CASATSGGTDTQYF.

The chain employs TRBV9 and TRBJ1-2; D gene uncertain. The CDR3 runs 15 residues. CDR1 is SGDLS, CDR2 YYNGEE, per germline. Trimming removed 0 bases at V and 4 bases at J, with 13 bases between. This CDR3 is CASSVETSSGYGYTF. In nucleotides, the CDR3 is TGTGCCAGCAGCGTAGAAACCTCTTCGGGCTATGGCTACACCTTC.

V and J are TRBV6-1 and TRBJ1-2; D perhaps matches TRBD1 (6 bases). CDR1 MNHNS and CDR2 SASEGT come from the germline V gene. V was trimmed by 3 bases and J by 2 bases, leaving 13 bases between them. The CDR3 totals 15 residues. In nucleotides, the CDR3 is TGTGCCAGCAGTGACCTGACAGGACCGAACTATGGCTACACCTTC. It translates to CASSDLTGPNYGYTF.

The V and J genes are TRBV5-4 and TRBJ2-1; D possibly corresponds to TRBD2 (7 bases). Trimming shortened V by 0 bases and J by 7 bases, and 14 bases separated the two germline ends. The CDR3 spans 15 residues. CDR1 and CDR2 (germline): SGHNT, YYREEE (reference sequence). The CDR3 DNA reads as TGTGCCAGCAGCTTGGCCCGGGGGGCGCGGAATGAGCAGTTCTTC. Its translation is CASSLARGARNEQFF.

The chain carries TRBV5-1 and TRBJ2-2; 8 bases line up with TRBD2. Per the germline V gene, CDR1 is SGHRS and CDR2 is YFSETQ. This CDR3 spans 16 amino acids. The junction had 8 bases not matched to a gene; V was cut back by 4 bases and J by 3 bases. CDR3 DNA: TGCGCCAGCAGCCCACTTGGGCGGGGGGACACCGGGGAGCTGTTTTTT. Translated: CASSPLGRGDTGELFF.

This chain uses TRBV10-3 with TRBJ2-2; 12 nucleotides match TRBD2. The CDR3 has 20 amino acids. CDR1 and CDR2 from the germline V gene are ENHRY and SYGVKD. V lost 3 bases to trimming and J lost 4 bases; unmatched junction nucleotides: 15. The CDR3 DNA is TGTGCCATCAGTGATAGGGGCCCTAGCGGGAGGGTCTCGGGCACCGGGGAGCTGTTTTTT. It codes for CAISDRGPSGRVSGTGELFF.

The V and J genes are TRBV6-2 or TRBV6-3 and TRBJ1-1; D is possibly TRBD1 (5 bases). The germline V gene has CDR1 MNHEY and CDR2 SVGEGT. Trimming removed 6 bases from V and 7 bases from J, with 21 bases in between. This CDR3 comprises 15 residues. The CDR3, as DNA: TGTGCCAGCAGCCAAGGAGGGGACCCTGGGCGTGAAGCTTTCTTT. Encoded protein: CASSQGGDPGREAFF.

The rearrangement links TRBV6-2 or TRBV6-3 to TRBJ2-2; D possibly corresponds to TRBD2 (5 bases). Germline-derived CDR1 and CDR2 are MNHEY and SVGEGT. The CDR3 contains 14 residues. V lost 4 bases to trimming and J lost 3 bases, with 9 bases between them. CDR3 protein: CASSLRGYTGELFF. The CDR3 bases are TGTGCCAGCAGTTTACGGGGTTACACCGGGGAGCTGTTTTTT.

This rearrangement joins TRBV5-1 to TRBJ1-4; D is undetermined. Trimming cost V 4 bases and J 0 bases, with 7 bases left between them. The CDR3 length is 14 residues. Germline lookup yields CDR1 SGHRS and CDR2 YFSETQ. CDR3 region: CASSLTTTNEKLFF. For the CDR3, the DNA is TGCGCCAGCAGCCTTACTACAACTAATGAAAAACTGTTTTTT.

The gene calls are TRBV7-2 and TRBJ1-4, with a weak D call TRBD1 (5 bases). Germline V gives CDR1 SGHTA, CDR2 FQGNSA. The CDR3 sequence is 15 residues long. The V end lost 6 bases, the J end lost 4 bases, and 15 bases lay between the germline ends. CDR3 loop: CASSLSWGVNEKLFF. CDR3 bases: TGTGCCAGCAGTTTGTCGTGGGGGGTTAATGAAAAACTGTTTTTT.

The chain is built from TRBV11-2 and TRBJ1-4; no definite D call. CDR1 is SGHAT and CDR2 is FQNNGV in the germline V gene. The CDR3 has 14 residues. Trimming shortened V by 1 base and J by 10 bases, and 13 bases separated the two germline ends. CDR3 sequence: CASSLAWAIGKLFF. CDR3 in DNA: TGTGCCAGCAGCTTAGCTTGGGCGATAGGAAAACTGTTTTTT.

This clone was found once. The gene calls are TRBV7-2 and TRBJ1-4, with D perhaps matching TRBD1 (6 bases). This CDR3 spans 15 amino acids. CDR1 is SGHTA and CDR2 is FQGNSA in the germline V gene. Trimming shortened V by 3 bases and J by 3 bases, and 11 bases separated the two germline ends. The CDR3 reads CASSFRGQSNEKLFF. CDR3 sequence (DNA): TGTGCCAGCAGCTTTAGGGGACAATCTAATGAAAAACTGTTTTTT.

The chain carries TRBV30 and TRBJ2-2, with D hard to call. CDR1 and CDR2 from the germline V gene are GTSNPN and SVGIG (reference sequence). The CDR3 has 12 residues. V was shortened by 3 bases and J by 4 bases, with 6 bases between the two germline ends. The CDR3 is CAWSAGTGELFF. In DNA form, the CDR3 reads TGTGCCTGGAGCGCAGGCACCGGGGAGCTGTTTTTT.

This rearrangement joins TRBV4-1 to TRBJ2-1; 9 bases agree with TRBD2. V trimming: 0 bases; J trimming: 3 bases; junction bases outside the gene matches: 3. Per the germline V gene, CDR1 is MGHRA and CDR2 is YSYEKL. This CDR3 is 16 amino acids long. The CDR3 is CASSQEWTSVYNEQFF. CDR3 nucleotides: TGCGCCAGCAGCCAAGAGTGGACTAGCGTCTACAATGAGCAGTTCTTC.

J is TRBJ2-7 and V is TRBV7-6; 7 bases are shared with TRBD2. The CDR3 loop spans 16 amino acids. The V and J ends lost 5 bases and 0 bases, in that order; junction bases with no gene match: 10. Germline assignment: CDR1 SGHVS and CDR2 FNYEAQ. DNA for the CDR3: TGTGCCAGCAGCCTTCAAAGCGGGATCAACTCCTACGAGCAGTACTTC. This translates into CASSLQSGINSYEQYF.

This rearrangement joins TRBV19 to TRBJ2-1; 8 bases align to TRBD2. Trimming removed 1 base from V and 0 bases from J; junction bases left unmatched: 5. This CDR3 is 17 amino acids long. Germline V gives CDR1 LNHDA, CDR2 SQIVND (reference sequence). CDR3 sequence (DNA): TGTGCCAGTAGTATAGGGACTAGCATGTACTCCTACAATGAGCAGTTCTTC. Translated: CASSIGTSMYSYNEQFF. Full variable domain (rest looked up from reference TRBV19 and TRBJ2-1): DGGITQSPKYLFRKEGQNVTLSCEQNLNHDAMYWYRQDPGQGLRLIYYSQIVNDFQKGDIAEGYSVSREKKESFPLTVTSAQKNPTAFYLCASSIGTSMYSYNEQFFGPGTRLTVL.

This rearrangement joins TRBV3-1 (or the pseudogene TRBV3-2) to TRBJ1-1; D is undetermined. The CDR3 has 16 amino acids. Trimming removed 1 base at V and 5 bases at J, with 17 bases between. Germline assignment: CDR1 LGHDT and CDR2 YNNKEL (reference sequence). This CDR3 reads CASSQGPGRRETEAFF. For the CDR3, the DNA is TGTGCCAGCAGCCAAGGGCCCGGGCGGAGGGAAACTGAAGCTTTCTTT.